Listed below are T cell receptor beta chains from one sample, sequenced in a study of graft-versus-host responses after intestinal transplantation. Data came from immunoSEQ multiplex PCR; TCRdb stores just in-frame clones and leaves some out. The profile shows 95,000 to 130,000 clones, over 75% of them singletons. These receptors' antigens are unknown. Sequences were derived from unstimulated CD4+ T cells sorted from spleen or lymph node cells, sampled before intestinal transplant. The origin of the receptors is a human donor who received an intestinal transplant. Each CDR3 is given with its conserved first and last residue. The order of the fields is D gene, J gene, clone size, V gene, CDR3 DNA, CDR3 protein. D genes are given only for firm matches. A row's size may be missing; if present it is once, few, many or a size class.

D gene: .
J gene: TRBJ2-7
clone size: .
V gene: TRBV2
CDR3 DNA: TGTGCCAGCACGTCTTCGTCCTACGAGCAGTACTTC
CDR3 protein: CASTSSSYEQYF

D gene: TRBD1
J gene: TRBJ1-6
clone size: .
V gene: TRBV27
CDR3 DNA: TGTGCCAGCAGTTCTGGGACAGGGAGTACCTCACCCCTCCACTTT
CDR3 protein: CASSSGTGSTSPLHF

D gene: .
J gene: TRBJ2-3
clone size: .
V gene: TRBV21-1
CDR3 DNA: TGTGCCAGCAGCTCTACAGATACGCAGTATTTT
CDR3 protein: CASSSTDTQYF

D gene: TRBD1
J gene: TRBJ1-1
clone size: .
V gene: TRBV29-1
CDR3 DNA: TGCAGCGTAGACAGGGGCAGGAACACTGAAGCTTTCTTT
CDR3 protein: CSVDRGRNTEAFF

D gene: .
J gene: TRBJ2-3
clone size: few
V gene: TRBV9
CDR3 DNA: TGTGCCAGCAGCGTAGCAGGGCGGACGGATACGCAGTATTTT
CDR3 protein: CASSVAGRTDTQYF

D gene: TRBD1
J gene: TRBJ1-2
clone size: once
V gene: TRBV5-1
CDR3 DNA: TGCGCCAGCAGTATCAGTTATGGACAGGGCGTACATGGCTACACCTTC
CDR3 protein: CASSISYGQGVHGYTF

D gene: .
J gene: TRBJ1-6
clone size: .
V gene: TRBV15
CDR3 DNA: TGTGCCACCAGCAGAGACCAGGGTCCTAATTCACCCCTCCACTTT
CDR3 protein: CATSRDQGPNSPLHF

D gene: .
J gene: TRBJ2-5
clone size: .
V gene: TRBV5-1
CDR3 DNA: TGCGCCAGCAGCTTGGCGGGTTTCGGGGAGACCCAGTACTTC
CDR3 protein: CASSLAGFGETQYF

D gene: TRBD1
J gene: TRBJ1-5
clone size: .
V gene: TRBV6-5
CDR3 DNA: TGTGCCAGCAGTTCGGGACAGGGGGACAATCAGCCCCAGCATTTT
CDR3 protein: CASSSGQGDNQPQHF

D gene: TRBD2
J gene: TRBJ2-1
clone size: .
V gene: TRBV18
CDR3 DNA: TGTGCCAGCTCAAAGCGGGGCAGTGAGCAGTTCTTC
CDR3 protein: CASSKRGSEQFF

D gene: .
J gene: TRBJ2-1
clone size: .
V gene: TRBV11-3
CDR3 DNA: TGTGCCAGCAGCACCGACAGCTCTGAGCAGTTCTTC
CDR3 protein: CASSTDSSEQFF

D gene: TRBD2
J gene: TRBJ2-3
clone size: .
V gene: TRBV4-2
CDR3 DNA: TGTGCCAGCAGCCCGACTAGCGCAGATACGCAGTATTTT
CDR3 protein: CASSPTSADTQYF